These 25 T cell receptor beta chains originate from one sample sequenced in a study of cytomegalovirus exposure and HLA in healthy donors. 13 Jbeta primers and 60 Vbeta primers were used for the PCR. Assay used: immunoSEQ multiplex PCR; TCRdb lists only in-frame clones, some missing. The sample contains about 14,000 clones, about 64% of which appear only once. Material: PBMCs. The receptors originated from a woman aged 50 to 60 in good health and CMV-seropositive.

The chain recombines TRBV9 with TRBJ2-7; D remains ambiguous. Trimming took off 0 bases at V and 4 bases at J, with 14 bases between the two ends. The CDR3 length is 15 residues. Germline-derived CDR1 and CDR2 are SGDLS and YYNGEE. DNA for the CDR3: TGTGCCAGCAGCGTAGCGCCCGCCAAACATTACGAGCAGTACTTC. Amino acid sequence: CASSVAPAKHYEQYF.

This chain connects TRBV30 to TRBJ2-7; D not certain. V was cut by 5 bases and J by 0 bases, with 8 bases left in between. CDR3 length equals 12 residues. The germline CDR1 and CDR2 sequences are GTSNPN and SVGIG (reference sequence). CDR3 sequence (DNA): TGTGCCTGGGGGCTGAGCTCCTACGAGCAGTACTTC. This sequence encodes CAWGLSSYEQYF.

The chain combines TRBV7-2 with TRBJ1-2; D is possibly TRBD1 (6 bases). The germline CDR1 and CDR2 sequences are SGHTA and FQGNSA. V lost 5 bases and J 7 bases, leaving 11 bases between the germline ends. This CDR3 is built from 12 residues. For the CDR3, the DNA is TGTGCCAGCAGCCCCGCAGGGGTTGGCTACACCTTC. Residues: CASSPAGVGYTF. Combining the CDR3 with reference TRBV7-2 and TRBJ1-2 gives the whole variable domain GAGVSQSPSNKVTEKGKDVELRCDPISGHTALYWYRQSLGQGLEFLIYFQGNSAPDKSGLPSDRFSAERTGGSVSTLTIQRTQQEDSAVYLCASSPAGVGYTFGSGTRLTVV.

The rearrangement joins TRBV30 to TRBJ2-7; possibly TRBD2 for D (6 bases). This CDR3 contains 11 residues. V gave up 5 bases and J gave up 4 bases, with 9 bases separating them. Germline CDR1 and CDR2: GTSNPN and SVGIG (reference sequence). CDR3 residues: CAWRGTYEQYF. In nucleotides, the CDR3 is TGTGCCTGGCGGGGGACTTACGAGCAGTACTTC.

This clone has only a few counts. The V call is TRBV19, the J call TRBJ2-3, with 7 bases identical to TRBD2. The CDR3 loop spans 12 amino acids. V was clipped by 6 bases and J by 6 bases; unmatched bases: 3. The germline V gene encodes CDR1 LNHDA and CDR2 SQIVND (reference sequence). The CDR3 here is CASRVAGDTQYF. The CDR3 nucleotides read TGTGCCAGTAGGGTAGCGGGCGATACGCAGTATTTT. The full variable domain, rest sourced from reference TRBV19 and TRBJ2-3, is DGGITQSPKYLFRKEGQNVTLSCEQNLNHDAMYWYRQDPGQGLRLIYYSQIVNDFQKGDIAEGYSVSREKKESFPLTVTSAQKNPTAFYLCASRVAGDTQYFGPGTRLTVL.

The rearrangement links TRBV27 to TRBJ2-3; D gene uncertain. The CDR3 is 13 amino acids. With 4 bases removed from V and 9 bases from J, the gap between germline ends came to 14 bases. The germline CDR1 and CDR2 sequences are MNHEY and SMNVEV (reference sequence). The CDR3 here is CASSSSIAATQYF. Written as DNA, the CDR3 is TGTGCCAGCAGTTCTTCCATAGCAGCAACGCAGTATTTT.

This clone was picked up one time. This chain uses TRBV4-2 with TRBJ2-6; D is unclear. This CDR3 comprises 16 residues. V was pared by 0 bases and J by 1 base, with 7 bases between. Germline loops: CDR1 LGHNA, CDR2 YNFKEQ. The CDR3 DNA sequence: TGTGCCAGCAGCCAAGAGGGCGATTCTGGGGCCAACGTCCTGACTTTC. This translates into CASSQEGDSGANVLTF.

The V call is TRBV29-1, the J call TRBJ1-1, with TRBD1 matching over 7 bases. Germline trimming cut 6 bases from V and 6 bases from J; bases unmatched to any gene: 10. CDR3 length: 13 residues. Germline V lookup: CDR1 SQVTM, CDR2 ANQGSEA. This CDR3 reads CSVGRQGGAEAFF. Here the CDR3 DNA reads TGCAGCGTGGGGAGACAGGGTGGAGCTGAAGCTTTCTTT.

The rearrangement links TRBV29-1 to TRBJ1-4; D unclear. The V gene's germline CDR1 is SQVTM and CDR2 ANQGSEA. Trimming left V 4 bases short and J 7 bases short, with 10 bases between. The CDR3 runs 12 residues. CDR3 DNA sequence: TGCAGCGTTGGAGCCGGAGGTGAAAAACTGTTTTTT. Its translation is CSVGAGGEKLFF. Based on the CDR3 plus reference TRBV29-1 and TRBJ1-4, the full variable domain is SAVISQKPSRDICQRGTSLTIQCQVDSQVTMMFWYRQQPGQSLTLIATANQGSEATYESGFVIDKFPISRPNLTFSTLTVSNMSPEDSSIYLCSVGAGGEKLFFGSGTQLSVL.

The chain couples TRBV5-4 to TRBJ1-2, with TRBD1 matching 8 bases. V gave up 4 bases and J gave up 4 bases; unmatched junction bases: 9. Germline V gene lookup returns CDR1 SGHNT and CDR2 YYREEE (reference sequence). The CDR3 runs to 15 residues. The CDR3 nucleotides read TGTGCCAGCAGCACCACCAGGGGGCCTACCTATGGCTACACCTTC. Translating it yields CASSTTRGPTYGYTF.

The chain recombines TRBV5-6 with TRBJ2-1; possibly TRBD2 for D (5 bases). CDR1 SGHDT and CDR2 YYEEEE come from the germline V gene. CDR3 length: 11 amino acids. The V gene lost 8 bases and the J gene lost 10 bases, with 13 bases spanning the gap. The CDR3 region is CASVFEGEQFF. The CDR3, as DNA: TGTGCCAGTGTCTTCGAGGGCGAGCAGTTCTTC.

This clone has a handful of counts. The CDR3 nucleotides are TGTGCCAGCAGGGGGAGGAACACTGAAGCTTTCTTT. Its protein product is CASRGRNTEAFF. V is TRBV6-5 and J is TRBJ1-1; D gene unclear. Trimming pared 6 bases from V and 1 base from J, leaving 6 bases between. The CDR3 loop spans 12 amino acids. The germline V gene encodes CDR1 MNHEY and CDR2 SVGAGI.

This clone turned up a few times. V is TRBV6-1 and J is TRBJ2-7; the D is unclear. Germline values: CDR1 MNHNS, CDR2 SASEGT. The CDR3 spans 13 residues. Trimming left V 1 base short and J 2 bases short, with 6 bases between. CDR3 DNA sequence: TGTGCCAGCAGTGAAGTAAGAGCCTACGAGCAGTACTTC. Protein: CASSEVRAYEQYF.

The chain joins TRBV6-5 to TRBJ2-5; 7 bases align to TRBD2. Per germline, CDR1 MNHEY and CDR2 SVGAGI. The V and J ends lost 6 bases and 5 bases, in that order; junction bases with no gene match: 3. The CDR3 loop spans 12 amino acids. The CDR3 loop is CASRGGKETQYF. The CDR3 region has the DNA TGTGCCAGCAGGGGGGGGAAGGAGACCCAGTACTTC.

The chain has TRBV30 and TRBJ2-1; D is possibly TRBD1 (5 bases). The germline CDR1 and CDR2 sequences are GTSNPN and SVGIG (reference sequence). The CDR3 is made up of 12 amino acids. Trimming shortened V by 0 bases and J by 7 bases, and 7 bases separated the two germline ends. This CDR3 reads CAWSVKGNEQFF. In DNA, the CDR3 is TGTGCCTGGAGTGTAAAGGGGAATGAGCAGTTCTTC. Based on the CDR3 plus reference TRBV30 and TRBJ2-1, the full variable domain is SQTIHQWPATLVQPVGSPLSLECTVEGTSNPNLYWYRQAAGRGLQLLFYSVGIGQISSEVPQNLSASRPQDRQFILSSKKLLLSDSGFYLCAWSVKGNEQFFGPGTRLTVL.

This clone was seen once. The CDR3 loop reads CAWSVLVGVAEQYF. For the CDR3, the DNA is TGTGCCTGGAGTGTACTGGTGGGAGTAGCCGAGCAGTACTTC. J is TRBJ2-7 and V is TRBV30; tentative D call: TRBD2 (5 bases). CDR1 and CDR2 (germline): GTSNPN, SVGIG (reference sequence). V was shortened by 0 bases and J by 6 bases, with 15 bases between the two germline ends. The CDR3 has 14 amino acids.

This clone was counted a few times. The V gene is TRBV30, the J gene TRBJ2-3, with 11 bases matching TRBD2. The V and J ends lost 7 bases and 1 base, in that order; junction bases with no gene match: 4. The CDR3 consists of 14 residues. Germline CDR1 GTSNPN, CDR2 SVGIG (reference sequence). The CDR3 is CAFPGLAGTDTQYF. DNA for the CDR3: TGTGCCTTCCCGGGACTAGCGGGCACAGATACGCAGTATTTT. The full variable domain, in which reference TRBV30 and TRBJ2-3 provide the parts outside the CDR3, is SQTIHQWPATLVQPVGSPLSLECTVEGTSNPNLYWYRQAAGRGLQLLFYSVGIGQISSEVPQNLSASRPQDRQFILSSKKLLLSDSGFYLCAFPGLAGTDTQYFGPGTRLTVL.

This clone was seen just once. The rearrangement joins TRBV4-1 to TRBJ1-5, with 9 bases aligning to TRBD1. The CDR3 loop spans 16 amino acids. Germline loops: CDR1 MGHRA, CDR2 YSYEKL. V was pared by 3 bases and J by 5 bases, with 8 bases of the junction left unmatched. CDR3 DNA sequence: TGCGCCAGCAGCCACCTCGGGACAGGGAGTTATCAGCCCCAGCATTTT. This translates into CASSHLGTGSYQPQHF.

This clone was seen a handful of times. The genes are TRBV7-2 and TRBJ2-5; D not resolved. Trimming took 2 bases from V and 4 from J, leaving 2 bases between them. The V gene's germline CDR1 is SGHTA and CDR2 FQGNSA. The CDR3 runs 11 residues. CDR3 DNA: TGTGCCAGCAGCTTACTAGAGACCCAGTACTTC. Amino acids: CASSLLETQYF.

This chain connects TRBV28 to TRBJ1-2, with TRBD1 as a possible D gene (5 bases). Trimming left V 3 bases short and J 4 bases short, with 9 bases between. CDR3 length: 13 amino acids. Germline V gene sequence: CDR1 MDHEN, CDR2 SYDVKM. The CDR3 protein is CASSLVGAYGYTF. The DNA for the CDR3 is TGTGCCAGCAGTTTGGTAGGGGCCTATGGCTACACCTTC.

The chain carries TRBV29-1 and TRBJ2-5, with D tentatively TRBD1 (6 bases). Germline CDR1 SQVTM, CDR2 ANQGSEA. V shed 6 bases and J shed 0 bases, with 8 bases lying between them. The CDR3 is 12 residues long. CDR3 region: CSVQGNQETQYF. The CDR3 DNA is TGCAGCGTACAGGGAAACCAAGAGACCCAGTACTTC.

V is TRBV10-3 and J is TRBJ2-7; 7 bases align to TRBD2. The CDR3 covers 13 residues. Germline assignment: CDR1 ENHRY and CDR2 SYGVKD. The junction had 9 bases not matched to a gene; V was cut back by 3 bases and J by 10 bases. The CDR3 spells CAISEPGTTVQYF. The CDR3 coding sequence is TGTGCCATCAGTGAACCCGGGACTACCGTACAGTACTTC.

J is TRBJ2-7 and V is TRBV6-5; the D gene is possibly TRBD1 (5 bases). The V gene lost 4 bases and the J gene lost 3 bases, with 7 bases spanning the gap. CDR3 length equals 12 residues. Germline assignment: CDR1 MNHEY and CDR2 SVGAGI. The CDR3 DNA follows: TGTGCCAGCAGTTCAGGGTACTACGAGCAGTACTTC. This sequence encodes CASSSGYYEQYF.

The rearrangement uses TRBV4-1 and TRBJ2-5; 8 nucleotides match TRBD2. The trim removed 1 base at V and 7 bases at J, leaving 11 bases unmatched. From germline, CDR1 is MGHRA and CDR2 YSYEKL. The CDR3 has 16 amino acids. The CDR3 sequence: CASSQVEAGVKVTQYF. The CDR3 nucleotides read TGCGCCAGCAGCCAAGTTGAAGCGGGAGTAAAGGTGACCCAGTACTTC.

V is TRBV4-3 and J is TRBJ2-1, with D tentatively TRBD2 (5 bases). This CDR3 is built from 16 residues. Germline assignment: CDR1 LGHNA and CDR2 YSLEER. Trimming removed 1 base from V and 8 bases from J, with 18 bases in between. The CDR3 region is CASSQAHSGPGDEQFF. The CDR3 nucleotides read TGCGCCAGCAGCCAAGCCCACAGCGGCCCCGGCGATGAGCAGTTCTTC.